These 13 T cell receptor beta chains share one sample of origin, sequenced in a study of shared clonotypes between healthy human individuals. Here immunoSEQ multiplex PCR was the method, and the copy in TCRdb shows in-frame clones only, minus some. The sample yields more than 2 million clones, just over 90% seen once. Selected positively for CCR7 and CD45RO-negative, naive CD8 cells excluded terminally differentiated effector memory CD45RA+ cells. What was sequenced was naive CD8+ T cells from PBMCs. The receptor set was obtained from a man between 18 and 29 years old in good health. Some clones in this sample may be carry-over from other donors' samples.

Concerning this clone itself: Other DNA sequences in this specimen translate into the identical CDR3. This chain uses TRBV19 with TRBJ1-1; D gene ambiguous. The CDR3 runs to 12 residues. CDR1 is LNHDA and CDR2 is SQIVND in the germline V gene (reference sequence). The germline V and J ends were trimmed by 3 bases and 2 bases, with 4 bases remaining between them. The chain's CDR3 is CASSISNTEAFF. CDR3 DNA: TGTGCCAGTAGTATCAGTAACACTGAAGCTTTCTTT.

This clone was seen more than once but under ten times. This chain joins TRBV7-2 and TRBJ1-1; a weak D match, TRBD1 (5 bases). Trimming took 3 bases from V and 2 from J, leaving 10 bases between them. This CDR3 has 14 amino acids. Germline CDR1 reads SGHTA; CDR2 reads FQGNSA. The CDR3 loop reads CASSFGAANTEAFF. DNA of the CDR3: TGTGCCAGCAGCTTTGGGGCAGCTAACACTGAAGCTTTCTTT.

This chain links TRBV2 with TRBJ1-5, with D possibly matching TRBD1 (6 bases). Germline CDR1 and CDR2: SNHLY and FYNNEI. The CDR3 covers 15 residues. Trimming pared 6 bases from V and 0 bases from J, leaving 12 bases between. CDR3 sequence (DNA): TGTGCCAGCAGCAGCGGGGGCTATAGCAATCAGCCCCAGCATTTT. Translated, it gives CASSSGGYSNQPQHF.

V gene TRBV7-3 combines with J gene TRBJ2-2, with TRBD1 as a possible D gene (5 bases). Germline CDR1 reads SGHTA; CDR2 reads FQGTGA. This CDR3 region has 14 residues. V shed 3 bases and J shed 6 bases, with 11 bases lying between them. The CDR3 spells CASSLNGQPGELFF. CDR3 nucleotide sequence: TGTGCCAGCAGCTTGAACGGACAACCCGGGGAGCTGTTTTTT.

This clone was observed once. CDR3 sequence: CASSYTASREQYF. The CDR3 region has the DNA TGTGCCAGCAGCTATACGGCATCTCGGGAGCAGTACTTC. The chain uses TRBV7-6 and TRBJ2-7; D call uncertain. Germline V gives CDR1 SGHVS, CDR2 FNYEAQ. Trimming cost V 4 bases and J 7 bases, with 14 bases left between them. The CDR3 runs to 13 residues. Filled out from reference TRBV7-6 and TRBJ2-7, the complete variable domain reads GAGVSQSPRYKVTKRGQDVALRCDPISGHVSLYWYRQALGQGPEFLTYFNYEAQQDKSGLPNDRFSAERPEGSISTLTIQRTEQRDSAMYRCASSYTASREQYFGPGTRLTVT.

The chain uses TRBV19 and TRBJ2-1; the match to TRBD2 covers 7 bases. Germline lookup yields CDR1 LNHDA and CDR2 SQIVND (reference sequence). V dropped 6 bases and J dropped 6; count of bases not matched to a gene: 8. This CDR3 is 14 amino acids long. CDR3 amino acids: CASSPGLPGNEQFF. CDR3 bases: TGTGCCAGTAGCCCGGGACTACCGGGCAATGAGCAGTTCTTC.

The gene calls are TRBV9 and TRBJ1-1; D uncertain. Germline V gene data show CDR1 as SGDLS and CDR2 as YYNGEE. The CDR3 runs to 12 residues. V was pared by 3 bases and J by 6 bases, with 9 bases between. The CDR3 bases are TGTGCCAGCAGCGGGGGTGACTCTGAAGCTTTCTTT. Translated, it gives CASSGGDSEAFF.

Note on this clone: The same CDR3 can be traced to other DNA sequences in this sample. The rearrangement joins TRBV27 to TRBJ2-7, with D perhaps TRBD1 (6 bases). V gave up 3 bases and J gave up 1 base, with 7 bases separating them. There are 13 residues in the CDR3. Germline V CDR1 and CDR2: MNHEY, SMNVEV (reference sequence). CDR3 nucleotides: TGTGCCAGCAGTTTGGGGGCTTCCTACGAGCAGTACTTC. It codes for CASSLGASYEQYF.

The chain has TRBV28 and TRBJ2-7; maybe TRBD1 (6 bases). Trimming cost V 4 bases and J 1 base, with 20 bases left between them. The CDR3 length is 17 residues. Germline loops: CDR1 MDHEN, CDR2 SYDVKM. CDR3 protein: CASSSVREQGPSYEQYF. The CDR3 nucleotides read TGTGCCAGCAGTTCTGTCCGGGAACAGGGCCCTTCCTACGAGCAGTACTTC. Together with reference TRBV28 and TRBJ2-7, the CDR3 gives the full variable domain: DVKVTQSSRYLVKRTGEKVFLECVQDMDHENMFWYRQDPGLGLRLIYFSYDVKMKEKGDIPEGYSVSREKKERFSLILESASTNQTSMYLCASSSVREQGPSYEQYFGPGTRLTVT.

This rearrangement joins TRBV27 to TRBJ2-1, with 9 bases aligning to TRBD1. The CDR3 spans 15 residues. Per germline, CDR1 MNHEY and CDR2 SMNVEV (reference sequence). The ends lost 7 bases at V and 8 bases at J; junction bases unmatched: 12. In nucleotides, the CDR3 is TGTGCCAGCACAGAGAGAGGGACAGGGCGGTATGAGCAGTTCTTC. It specifies CASTERGTGRYEQFF.

The V call is TRBV7-9, the J call TRBJ2-7; 10 bases agree with TRBD1. The CDR3 totals 16 residues. V was pared by 2 bases and J by 2 bases, with 6 bases of the junction left unmatched. Germline-derived CDR1 and CDR2 are SEHNR and FQNEAQ (reference sequence). CDR3 region: CASSLLGQGSAYEQYF. DNA for the CDR3: TGTGCCAGCAGCTTATTGGGACAGGGGTCCGCCTACGAGCAGTACTTC.

The V call is TRBV18, the J call TRBJ1-4, with D possibly matching TRBD1 (6 bases). V lost 1 base and J lost 3, with 21 bases in between. Germline loops: CDR1 KGHSH, CDR2 LQKENI. The CDR3 runs to 19 residues. In DNA form, the CDR3 reads TGTGCCAGCTCACCACGGAGAGCACAGGGAATGGGGCCTAATGAAAAACTGTTTTTT. Its protein is CASSPRRAQGMGPNEKLFF.

On this clone itself: The same CDR3 arises from other DNA sequences in this sample as well. The chain uses TRBV27 and TRBJ1-1; TRBD1 might be the D (6 bases). This CDR3 has 14 amino acids. V was trimmed by 6 bases and J by 5 bases, leaving 16 bases between them. Per the germline V gene, CDR1 is MNHEY and CDR2 is SMNVEV (reference sequence). The chain's CDR3 is CASSPTGGGTEAFF. DNA of the CDR3: TGTGCCAGCAGCCCGACAGGAGGAGGGACTGAAGCTTTCTTT.